This TCR beta chain comes out of a study of T cells in Graves' hyperthyroidism and ophthalmopathy. V was pared by 2 bases and J by 5 bases, with 13 bases of the junction left unmatched. Germline CDR1 reads MDHEN; CDR2 reads SYDVKM. The CDR3 spans 17 residues. This clonotype was recorded at least ten times. There were TCR beta CDR3 regions amplified from RNA transcripts. HTBI primers drove first-round RT-PCR of the TCR CDR3. TCRdb re-derived calls from the multiplex PCR reads in MiXCR, one entry per CDR3 protein. The sample records around 540,000 distinct CDR3 sequences, around 15% being singletons. The rearrangement joins TRBV28 to TRBJ1-2, with 8 bases that match TRBD1. Sequencing input: blood. The TCR comes from a woman aged 25 to 45 with Graves' ophthalmopathy. In nucleotides, the CDR3 is TGTGCCAGCAGTTTACAAACCGCTCAGGGGGCCGGGTATGGCTACACCTTC. Translating it yields CASSLQTAQGAGYGYTF.